The rows below give T cell receptor beta chains drawn from one sample of a study of a mutant IDH1 vaccine in newly diagnosed glioma. Here immunoSEQ multiplex PCR was the method, and the copy in TCRdb shows in-frame clones only, minus some. Counted here are about 66,000 clones, about 80% occurring once; the ten biggest clones make up approximately 3.8%. These TCRs are of unknown antigen specificity. The sequenced sample was PBMCs, obtained from a glioma patient whose treatment included an IDH1 peptide vaccine. The receptors derive from a young man with glioma. Both conserved end residues are part of each CDR3. The D gene is left open where the match is weak. Clone size is stated in some rows and not others, as once, few, many or a class when expanded.

J gene: TRBJ1-6; V gene: TRBV2; clone size: once; D gene: TRBD1; CDR3 DNA: TGTGCCAGCAGTACCATGGGGACAGATAATTCACCCCTCCACTTT; CDR3 protein: CASSTMGTDNSPLHF
J gene: TRBJ2-1; V gene: TRBV12-2; clone size: NA; D gene: NA; CDR3 DNA: TGTGCAAGTCGCCTGGGGAGGTACTCCTACAATGAGCAGTTCTTC; CDR3 protein: CASRLGRYSYNEQFF
J gene: TRBJ2-7; V gene: TRBV18; clone size: NA; D gene: NA; CDR3 DNA: TGTGCCAGCTCACCACCGGGATACACAGGCGGGCAGTACTTC; CDR3 protein: CASSPPGYTGGQYF
J gene: TRBJ1-5; V gene: TRBV23-1; clone size: NA; D gene: NA; CDR3 DNA: TGCGCCAGCAGTCAATCTCCGGGTCCGCGACAGCCCCAGCATTTT; CDR3 protein: CASSQSPGPRQPQHF
J gene: TRBJ1-6; V gene: TRBV7-6; clone size: NA; D gene: NA; CDR3 DNA: TGTGCCAGCAGCTTAAACCTCAATTCACCCCTCCACTTT; CDR3 protein: CASSLNLNSPLHF
J gene: TRBJ1-5; V gene: TRBV7-3; clone size: few; D gene: NA; CDR3 DNA: TGTGCCAGCAGCTCGGGGGCCAATCAGCCCCAGCATTTT; CDR3 protein: CASSSGANQPQHF
J gene: TRBJ1-3; V gene: TRBV9; clone size: NA; D gene: NA; CDR3 DNA: TGTGCCAGCAGCGCGATTACAGGGAGGGGAAACACCATATATTTT; CDR3 protein: CASSAITGRGNTIYF
J gene: TRBJ2-1; V gene: TRBV5-1; clone size: NA; D gene: NA; CDR3 DNA: TGCGCCAGCAGCTTGGCCCCTCGCTTCTCCTACAATGAGCAGTTCTTC; CDR3 protein: CASSLAPRFSYNEQFF
J gene: TRBJ2-3; V gene: TRBV7-2; clone size: NA; D gene: NA; CDR3 DNA: TGTGCCAGCAGCTTAGTCGGAGATACGCAGTATTTT; CDR3 protein: CASSLVGDTQYF
J gene: TRBJ2-7; V gene: TRBV25-1; clone size: NA; D gene: NA; CDR3 DNA: TGTGCCAGCAGTGCCTCTTGGCAGGCCCAAAACGAGCAGTACTTC; CDR3 protein: CASSASWQAQNEQYF
J gene: TRBJ1-4; V gene: TRBV7-2; clone size: NA; D gene: NA; CDR3 DNA: TGTGCCAGCAGCTTACGACAGTATAATGAAAAACTGTTTTTT; CDR3 protein: CASSLRQYNEKLFF
J gene: TRBJ2-1; V gene: TRBV19; clone size: NA; D gene: TRBD1; CDR3 DNA: TGTGCCAGTACCAACCAGGGGGCTAGAAATGAGCAGTTCTTC; CDR3 protein: CASTNQGARNEQFF
J gene: TRBJ1-1; V gene: TRBV15; clone size: once; D gene: NA; CDR3 DNA: TGTGCCACCAGTACCCGAGGGGGGAGGGCTTTCTTT; CDR3 protein: CATSTRGGRAFF
J gene: TRBJ2-1; V gene: TRBV11-1; clone size: NA; D gene: NA; CDR3 DNA: TGTGCCAGCAGCCTTTCCCCGTACAATGAGCAGTTCTTC; CDR3 protein: CASSLSPYNEQFF
J gene: TRBJ1-2; V gene: TRBV28; clone size: NA; D gene: NA; CDR3 DNA: TGTGCCAGCAGTTCTCCTCCAGTCTCTTTACAGCCAAACTATGGCTACACCTTC; CDR3 protein: CASSSPPVSLQPNYGYTF
J gene: TRBJ2-4; V gene: TRBV5-4; clone size: NA; D gene: NA; CDR3 DNA: TGTGCCAGCAGCTTGAGAGGGCTAGCCAAAAACATTCAGTACTTC; CDR3 protein: CASSLRGLAKNIQYF
J gene: TRBJ1-3; V gene: TRBV5-8; clone size: NA; D gene: NA; CDR3 DNA: TGTGCCAGCAGCTTGCAGGGGCGGAGAAACACCATATATTTT; CDR3 protein: CASSLQGRRNTIYF
J gene: TRBJ2-6; V gene: TRBV6-1; clone size: NA; D gene: TRBD1; CDR3 DNA: TGTGCCAGCAGTGTTGGGACAGGGGGCTCTGGGGCCAACGTCCTGACTTTC; CDR3 protein: CASSVGTGGSGANVLTF
J gene: TRBJ2-7; V gene: TRBV7-9; clone size: NA; D gene: NA; CDR3 DNA: TGTGCCAGCAGCTTAGCGACTCACTACGAGCAGTACTTC; CDR3 protein: CASSLATHYEQYF
J gene: TRBJ2-7; V gene: TRBV9; clone size: NA; D gene: TRBD1; CDR3 DNA: TGTGCCAGCAGCCCGGGACAGGGTTACGAGCAGTACTTC; CDR3 protein: CASSPGQGYEQYF
J gene: TRBJ2-2; V gene: TRBV7-3; clone size: few; D gene: NA; CDR3 DNA: TGTGCCAGCAGCCAGGGTAACACCGGGGAGCTGTTTTTT; CDR3 protein: CASSQGNTGELFF
J gene: TRBJ2-3; V gene: TRBV4-2; clone size: NA; D gene: NA; CDR3 DNA: TGTGCCAGCAGCCCACATCCGGGCACAGATACGCAGTATTTT; CDR3 protein: CASSPHPGTDTQYF
J gene: TRBJ2-7; V gene: TRBV6-5; clone size: NA; D gene: NA; CDR3 DNA: TGTGCCAGCAGTTACTCACCAGCCCACAGCTCCTACGAGCAGTACTTC; CDR3 protein: CASSYSPAHSSYEQYF
J gene: TRBJ2-5; V gene: TRBV5-1; clone size: NA; D gene: TRBD2; CDR3 DNA: TGCGCCAGCAGCTTGGTCCCTAGCGGGATACGTCAAGAGACCCAGTACTTC; CDR3 protein: CASSLVPSGIRQETQYF
J gene: TRBJ1-2; V gene: TRBV4-2; clone size: NA; D gene: NA; CDR3 DNA: TGTGCCAGCAGCCAACGGGGGCAGGGGCCTAACTATGGCTACACCTTC; CDR3 protein: CASSQRGQGPNYGYTF
J gene: TRBJ2-2; V gene: TRBV9; clone size: NA; D gene: TRBD2; CDR3 DNA: TGTGCCAGCAGCGTAGCTAATTCATTGGGAACTAGCGGGAGTGGGCACGGGGAGCTGTTTTTT; CDR3 protein: CASSVANSLGTSGSGHGELFF
J gene: TRBJ1-3; V gene: TRBV19; clone size: NA; D gene: TRBD1; CDR3 DNA: TGTGCCAGTAGATGGACAGGAGGAATCTCTGGAAACACCATATATTTT; CDR3 protein: CASRWTGGISGNTIYF